These T cell receptor beta chains were read from a single sample in a study of OX40 agonist ivuxolimab in advanced cancers. This table comes from immunoSEQ multiplex PCR, and its TCRdb copy is limited to in-frame clones, with some not included. The sample yields about 75,000 clones, roughly 84% seen once. Sequencing used CD4+ or CD8+ T cells sorted from blood, obtained in a trial of the OX40 agonist ivuxolimab. These receptors originate from an adult with an advanced solid tumor such as melanoma, head and neck, liver or kidney cancer. CDR3s leave out the opening cysteine and the closing phenylalanine or tryptophan. Clone size appears in some rows only: once, few, many, or a class for an expanded clone.

clone size,J gene,V gene,CDR3 protein
.,TRBJ2-7,TRBV7-6,ASSFHGTNEQY
.,TRBJ1-2,TRBV5-1,ASYSPGQSNYGYT
.,TRBJ2-6,TRBV5-1,ASSPPDSGANVLT
.,TRBJ2-3,TRBV7-2,ASSRPFTDTQY
.,TRBJ2-7,TRBV5-4,ASSLGLPAYEQY
.,TRBJ2-3,TRBV5-8,ASSLSPAGRLDTQY
.,TRBJ2-5,TRBV6-5,ASSYFEGGETQY
.,TRBJ2-2,TRBV4-2,ASSQDYGTQQLF
.,TRBJ1-2,TRBV11-3,ASSPHPWGQEHGYT
.,TRBJ2-1,TRBV11-3,ASSGSGSSYNEQF
.,TRBJ2-7,TRBV5-1,ASSPRDGFTYEQY
.,TRBJ2-3,TRBV9,ASSGDILVLADTQY
.,TRBJ2-3,TRBV18,ASSPPLAGVGDTQY
.,TRBJ2-3,TRBV6-1,ASQTGTLSTDTQY
.,TRBJ1-2,TRBV28,ASRQEIKGYT
.,TRBJ1-2,TRBV5-5,ASSLENRAGYT
.,TRBJ2-1,TRBV18,ASSPGLDRINEQF
.,TRBJ1-5,TRBV19,ATQTGEGQPQH
.,TRBJ2-5,TRBV5-1,ASSRVPTQETQY
.,TRBJ2-5,TRBV7-9,ASSSPTRGGKTQY
.,TRBJ1-2,TRBV5-6,ASSSDSYLYGYT
.,TRBJ2-5,TRBV19,ASRGTGGQETQY
.,TRBJ2-5,TRBV6-6,ASSYSGGGTPGTQY
once,TRBJ1-1,TRBV6-4,ASSGQMNTEAF
few,TRBJ2-3,TRBV11-2,ASSSTGQGAFVVTDTQY
.,TRBJ1-1,TRBV6-1,ASSEQGLLNTEAF
.,TRBJ2-1,TRBV5-6,ASSLSPSSSYNEQF
once,TRBJ2-2,TRBV6-1,ASNEPGQYTGELF
.,TRBJ1-1,TRBV19,ASSRPGGMNTEAF
.,TRBJ2-3,TRBV29-1,SVDSNTQY
.,TRBJ2-2,TRBV4-3,ASGTSGRELF
.,TRBJ2-7,TRBV5-6,ASSLEGYGEQY